This TCR beta chain was sequenced in a study of regulatory T cells. Amplification used 52 TRBV primers and 13 TRBJ primers. Sequencing used immunoSEQ multiplex PCR; TCRdb keeps in-frame clones, though not all of them. The sample yields approximately 6,100 clones, 80% to 90% seen once. Comment on this clone: Its antigen is undetermined.

Study-wide points: The two patients with the most severe autoimmunity showed the strongest Treg restriction. Skewed V and J usage and few unique V-J pairs marked patient repertoires, most in Tregs. Regulatory T cells from CD3G-deficient patients were less diverse than autologous conventional CD4+ cells and control regulatory cells.

At testing, patients were 2 to 39 years old, with reduced naive and increased memory T-cell proportions. This CDR3 has 14 amino acids. Trimming removed 3 bases at V and 1 base at J, with 8 bases between. Germline CDR1 and CDR2: SEHNR and FQNEAQ (reference sequence). The sequence was obtained from a person aged 18 to 30 with CD3G deficiency. The specimen was CD4+ Tregs sorted from blood. This chain joins TRBV7-9 and TRBJ2-3, with D hard to call. In DNA form, the CDR3 reads TGTGCCAGCAGCTTCGGAAGGGGCACAGATACGCAGTATTTT. Translating it yields CASSFGRGTDTQYF. The full variable domain, rest sourced from reference TRBV7-9 and TRBJ2-3, is DTGVSQNPRHKITKRGQNVTFRCDPISEHNRLYWYRQTLGQGPEFLTYFQNEAQLEKSRLLSDRFSAERPKGSFSTLEIQRTEQGDSAMYLCASSFGRGTDTQYFGPGTRLTVL.